This is a list of T cell receptor beta chains from one sample in a study of response to subunit inactivated influenza vaccine. One entry per CDR3 protein, called by TCRdb with MiXCR from the RT-PCR reads. Among roughly 500,000 distinct CDR3 sequences, 25% were seen once, and the ten largest hold under 2.5%. The sequenced sample was CD4+ T cells sorted from PBMCs, obtained roughly 5 days after vaccination. All receptors come from a man aged 50 to 60 who received an inactivated influenza vaccine. Both conserved end residues are trimmed from each CDR3. Each record gives: D gene, V gene, CDR3 length, CDR3 protein. D genes are given only for firm matches.

D gene: -
V gene: TRBV5-5
CDR3 length: 11
CDR3 protein: ASSLWTQETQY

D gene: -
V gene: TRBV28
CDR3 length: 14
CDR3 protein: ASSAYSDPHRDTQY

D gene: -
V gene: TRBV7-9
CDR3 length: 10
CDR3 protein: ASSSGAGEQY

D gene: TRBD1
V gene: TRBV6-1
CDR3 length: 13
CDR3 protein: ASSLNGQGGQPQH

D gene: -
V gene: TRBV20-1
CDR3 length: 11
CDR3 protein: SASKGRDNEQF

D gene: -
V gene: TRBV6-1
CDR3 length: 13
CDR3 protein: ASRAGNLNNSPLH

D gene: TRBD1
V gene: TRBV20-1
CDR3 length: 12
CDR3 protein: SASQGGLNQPQH

D gene: TRBD1
V gene: TRBV13
CDR3 length: 10
CDR3 protein: ASSNRDSEQY

D gene: -
V gene: TRBV3-1
CDR3 length: 10
CDR3 protein: ASISHGETQY

D gene: TRBD2
V gene: TRBV3-1
CDR3 length: 12
CDR3 protein: ASSPRTRTDTQY

D gene: -
V gene: TRBV28
CDR3 length: 10
CDR3 protein: ASSFWDYEQY

D gene: -
V gene: TRBV5-1
CDR3 length: 13
CDR3 protein: ASSLAPGQGYEQY

D gene: -
V gene: TRBV20-1
CDR3 length: 12
CDR3 protein: SARGETGSQPQH

D gene: -
V gene: TRBV10-3
CDR3 length: 13
CDR3 protein: AISESNVGNQPQH

D gene: -
V gene: TRBV6-6
CDR3 length: 11
CDR3 protein: ASSSLLADTQY

D gene: TRBD2
V gene: TRBV6-5
CDR3 length: 13
CDR3 protein: ASSYGRLAGLEQF

D gene: TRBD1
V gene: TRBV4-3
CDR3 length: 14
CDR3 protein: ASSQAGTGLPYEQY

D gene: -
V gene: TRBV7-3
CDR3 length: 14
CDR3 protein: ASSLFGGGSTDTQY

D gene: TRBD2
V gene: TRBV20-1
CDR3 length: 13
CDR3 protein: SATGTSGGSETQY

D gene: -
V gene: TRBV7-2
CDR3 length: 13
CDR3 protein: ASSHRITKPGELF

D gene: TRBD1
V gene: TRBV7-8
CDR3 length: 14
CDR3 protein: ASSLAPGQGNSPLH

D gene: -
V gene: TRBV20-1
CDR3 length: 14
CDR3 protein: CARDPRRDRTGELF

D gene: -
V gene: TRBV3-1
CDR3 length: 12
CDR3 protein: ASSRRGGGSPLH

D gene: -
V gene: TRBV29-1
CDR3 length: 9
CDR3 protein: SVAAGHTQY

D gene: -
V gene: TRBV20-1
CDR3 length: 10
CDR3 protein: SLSTSSYEQY

D gene: TRBD1
V gene: TRBV30
CDR3 length: 13
CDR3 protein: AWNRMGQSSYEQY

D gene: -
V gene: TRBV20-1
CDR3 length: 11
CDR3 protein: SASFNTNQPQH

D gene: -
V gene: TRBV12-3/TRBV12-4
CDR3 length: 12
CDR3 protein: ASSPGRAREKLF

D gene: -
V gene: TRBV5-1
CDR3 length: 12
CDR3 protein: ASSLGQEIYEQY

D gene: TRBD1
V gene: TRBV20-1
CDR3 length: 14
CDR3 protein: SARLPGQGTTGELF

D gene: -
V gene: TRBV20-1
CDR3 length: 8
CDR3 protein: SAAPDGYT

D gene: -
V gene: TRBV4-1
CDR3 length: 10
CDR3 protein: ASSQISGTQY

D gene: -
V gene: TRBV6-2/TRBV6-3
CDR3 length: 11
CDR3 protein: ASSYSAGREQY

D gene: -
V gene: TRBV12-3/TRBV12-4
CDR3 length: 11
CDR3 protein: ASSFSRDHEQY

D gene: -
V gene: TRBV5-1
CDR3 length: 11
CDR3 protein: ASSDSSTDTQY

D gene: -
V gene: TRBV12-3/TRBV12-4
CDR3 length: 10
CDR3 protein: ASSPSLVEQY

D gene: TRBD2
V gene: TRBV4-1
CDR3 length: 18
CDR3 protein: ASSPLALAGGVWSYNEQF

D gene: -
V gene: TRBV12-3/TRBV12-4
CDR3 length: 12
CDR3 protein: ASSLRPGWSEQF

D gene: TRBD1
V gene: TRBV5-1
CDR3 length: 14
CDR3 protein: ASSASGTGFNSPLH

D gene: TRBD2
V gene: TRBV5-1
CDR3 length: 13
CDR3 protein: ASSSTGTSAIEQF

D gene: -
V gene: TRBV20-1
CDR3 length: 9
CDR3 protein: SATPSETQY

D gene: -
V gene: TRBV6-2/TRBV6-3
CDR3 length: 13
CDR3 protein: ASSYSIRVSTEAF

D gene: TRBD2
V gene: TRBV5-1
CDR3 length: 12
CDR3 protein: ASSVSGTSETQY

D gene: -
V gene: TRBV29-1
CDR3 length: 10
CDR3 protein: SIQGCDQPQH

D gene: TRBD1
V gene: TRBV7-9
CDR3 length: 13
CDR3 protein: ASSQGQGDLYEQY

D gene: -
V gene: TRBV6-1
CDR3 length: 11
CDR3 protein: ASSVGPYYEQY

D gene: -
V gene: TRBV29-1
CDR3 length: 11
CDR3 protein: SVGGPPGLEQY

D gene: -
V gene: TRBV20-1
CDR3 length: 11
CDR3 protein: SAPERVTDTQY

D gene: -
V gene: TRBV5-1
CDR3 length: 14
CDR3 protein: ASSLWGADLNTEAF

D gene: TRBD2
V gene: TRBV29-1
CDR3 length: 11
CDR3 protein: SVVVAGRETQY

D gene: -
V gene: TRBV4-2
CDR3 length: 13
CDR3 protein: ASSQGTPGSYEQY

D gene: TRBD1
V gene: TRBV10-3
CDR3 length: 12
CDR3 protein: AISEQGYVDEQY